These 22 T cell receptor beta chains were all obtained from the same sample, sequenced in a study of shared T cell receptors in the human thymus. The protocol was immunoSEQ multiplex PCR, while the TCRdb copy is restricted to in-frame clones and leaves out a portion. The sample has under 850,000 clones, roughly 90% seen once; the top ten hold about 0.01%. These records were also assigned to another study, of human thymus T cells.

Source material: thymocytes. Receptors were obtained from a boy under two years old with a congenital heart defect.

The rearrangement links TRBV4-3 to TRBJ2-1, with TRBD2 matching over 7 bases. The CDR3 has 18 residues. The germline CDR1 and CDR2 sequences are LGHNA and YSLEER. Trimming at V came to 1 base and at J to 6 bases, leaving 15 bases not matched to a gene. The chain's CDR3 is CASSQVLSSGPKRNEQFF. As DNA, the CDR3 is TGCGCCAGCAGCCAAGTTCTGTCTAGCGGTCCTAAACGCAATGAGCAGTTCTTC.

This clone came up a few times. The chain joins TRBV13 to TRBJ2-5; TRBD2 agrees at 9 bases. The CDR3 runs 17 residues. The J segment lost 7 bases and the V segment lost 5 bases, leaving 17 bases of the junction unmatched. CDR1 and CDR2 (germline): PRHDT, FYEKMQ (reference sequence). The CDR3 DNA reads as TGTGCCAGCAGCCCCAGCGGGAGGATCCAACCGAAGGGGACCCAGTACTTC. As protein: CASSPSGRIQPKGTQYF.

The rearrangement joins TRBV9 to TRBJ1-1; TRBD1 matches at 7 bases. The V gene's germline CDR1 is SGDLS and CDR2 YYNGEE. CDR3 size: 19 residues. Trimming took 0 bases from V and 1 from J; bases not matched to a gene: 15. The CDR3 DNA sequence: TGTGCCAGCAGCGTAGTCCCGATCTTTGGGCACAGGGGGAACACTGAAGCTTTCTTT. Encoded protein: CASSVVPIFGHRGNTEAFF.

The chain joins TRBV10-1 to TRBJ1-1, with 8 bases identical to TRBD1. The V and J ends lost 1 base and 3 bases, in that order; junction bases with no gene match: 10. Germline V gene lookup returns CDR1 WNHNN and CDR2 SYGVQD (reference sequence). This CDR3 comprises 17 residues. CDR3 DNA sequence: TGCGCCAGCAGTGAGTATCGCAGGGGGCTAGGGGACACTGAAGCTTTCTTT. It codes for CASSEYRRGLGDTEAFF.

The chain carries TRBV2 and TRBJ2-7; the match to TRBD1 covers 9 bases. This CDR3 contains 14 residues. Germline loops: CDR1 SNHLY, CDR2 FYNNEI. The J segment lost 5 bases and the V segment lost 3 bases, leaving 5 bases of the junction unmatched. The CDR3 nucleotides read TGTGCCAGCAGTGAGACGGACAGGGGAGACGAGCAGTACTTC. Protein sequence: CASSETDRGDEQYF.

V and J are TRBV11-2 and TRBJ2-7, with TRBD2 matching 8 bases. Losses at the gene ends were 0 bases for V and 4 bases for J; bases not matched to a gene: 5. The CDR3 totals 15 residues. The germline V gene encodes CDR1 SGHAT and CDR2 FQNNGV. CDR3 sequence: CASSLDGPSGYEQYF. For the CDR3, the DNA is TGTGCCAGCAGCTTAGATGGGCCTAGCGGGTACGAGCAGTACTTC.

V usage is TRBV19 and J usage is TRBJ2-5; TRBD2 matches 14 bases. This CDR3 is built from 18 residues. Trimming removed 4 bases from V and 5 bases from J; junction bases left unmatched: 12. In germline, CDR1 is LNHDA, CDR2 SQIVND (reference sequence). For the CDR3, the DNA is TGTGCCAGTAGTAGTATGGTGGGACTAGCGGGAGAGTCGGAGACCCAGTACTTC. Its translation: CASSSMVGLAGESETQYF.

The chain couples TRBV5-1 to TRBJ2-1, with D maybe TRBD2 (6 bases). The CDR3 covers 17 residues. CDR1 SGHRS and CDR2 YFSETQ come from the germline V gene. Trimming cost V 0 bases and J 8 bases, with 21 bases left between them. The CDR3 DNA follows: TGCGCCAGCAGCTTGGCCCTTAGCGGTCGCCCATGGGATGAGCAGTTCTTC. Encoded protein: CASSLALSGRPWDEQFF.

The V gene is TRBV29-1, the J gene TRBJ2-1; a possible D gene is TRBD1 (6 bases). The V gene's germline CDR1 is SQVTM and CDR2 ANQGSEA. V was trimmed by 3 bases and J by 9 bases, leaving 15 bases between them. The CDR3 runs 13 residues. DNA of the CDR3: TGCAGCGTTGATCTCGAAGGGGGAATTGAGCAGTTCTTC. Its protein product is CSVDLEGGIEQFF.

This sequence joins TRBV25-1 and TRBJ2-1, with D perhaps matching TRBD1 (6 bases). Trimming cost V 3 bases and J 4 bases, with 10 bases left between them. The germline gives CDR1 MGHDK, CDR2 SYGVNS. The length of the CDR3 is 14 residues. CDR3 bases: TGTGCCAGCAGTGATGAGGGGGAGTACAATGAGCAGTTCTTC. This translates into CASSDEGEYNEQFF.

The chain is built from TRBV6-4 and TRBJ1-2; D is perhaps TRBD1 (6 bases). This CDR3 region has 16 residues. Germline CDR1 is MRHNA and CDR2 is SNTAGT. The V end was cut by 4 bases, the J end by 4 bases, with 19 bases between. CDR3 sequence reads: CASSANPDRMGYGYTF. Here the CDR3 DNA reads TGTGCCAGCAGTGCGAACCCCGACAGGATGGGCTATGGCTACACCTTC.

The chain has TRBV4-2 and TRBJ1-1; possible D gene TRBD1, 5 bases. CDR1 is LGHNA, CDR2 YNFKEQ, per germline. CDR3 length: 16 amino acids. V gave up 3 bases and J gave up 0 bases, with 14 bases separating them. The CDR3 reads CASSHILGAVNTEAFF. The DNA of the CDR3 is TGTGCCAGCAGCCACATTCTTGGGGCGGTGAACACTGAAGCTTTCTTT.

This rearrangement joins TRBV18 to TRBJ2-1; a weak D match, TRBD2 (6 bases). The CDR3 has 16 amino acids. Trimming left V 3 bases short and J 2 bases short, with 14 bases between. Germline loops: CDR1 KGHSH, CDR2 LQKENI. The CDR3 here is CASSPSPGEAYNEQFF. DNA for the CDR3: TGTGCCAGCTCACCTTCCCCGGGAGAGGCCTACAATGAGCAGTTCTTC.

The chain uses TRBV5-1 and TRBJ2-7; 8 bases are shared with TRBD2. The CDR3 is made up of 14 amino acids. Trimming cost V 7 bases and J 7 bases; bases outside gene matches: 13. The germline V gene encodes CDR1 SGHRS and CDR2 YFSETQ. CDR3 protein: CASGRGSGSQEQYF. DNA of the CDR3: TGCGCCAGCGGCCGGGGGAGCGGGAGTCAGGAGCAGTACTTC.

The V and J genes are TRBV30 and TRBJ2-7, with TRBD1 matching 8 bases. CDR3 length: 14 residues. V lost 7 bases and J lost 4; bases outside the gene matches: 12. CDR1 and CDR2 from the germline V gene are GTSNPN and SVGIG (reference sequence). The CDR3: CASDRTGNVYEQYF. CDR3 in DNA: TGTGCCTCCGATCGGACAGGGAATGTTTACGAGCAGTACTTC.

This chain links TRBV25-1 with TRBJ2-7; 10 nucleotides match TRBD2. Germline V gene sequence: CDR1 MGHDK, CDR2 SYGVNS. V trimming: 5 bases; J trimming: 7 bases; junction bases outside the gene matches: 11. The CDR3 totals 15 residues. As DNA, the CDR3 is TGTGCCAGCAGTAGGCCTAGCGGGGGTCCTGTAGAGCAGTACTTC. This sequence encodes CASSRPSGGPVEQYF.

This chain connects TRBV6-1 to TRBJ1-2; tentative D call: TRBD1 (6 bases). Germline V lookup: CDR1 MNHNS, CDR2 SASEGT. V was clipped by 10 bases and J by 3 bases, with 15 bases between them. The CDR3 totals 13 residues. CDR3 DNA: TGTGCCACGAGTACAGGGAGGGACTATGGCTACACCTTC. This gives the protein CATSTGRDYGYTF.

This chain links TRBV7-6 with TRBJ1-4, with 7 bases matching TRBD1. The J segment lost 5 bases and the V segment lost 5 bases, leaving 5 bases of the junction unmatched. The CDR3 contains 14 residues. Germline assignment: CDR1 SGHVS and CDR2 FNYEAQ. The CDR3 nucleotides are TGTGCCAGCAGCCTGCGGGACAGCAATGAAAAACTGTTTTTT. Its protein product is CASSLRDSNEKLFF.

The rearrangement uses TRBV20-1 and TRBJ1-2, with a weak D call TRBD1 (5 bases). Germline V gives CDR1 DFQATT, CDR2 SNEGSKA (reference sequence). The V end was cut by 2 bases, the J end by 8 bases, with 9 bases between. This CDR3 is built from 11 residues. CDR3 nucleotide sequence: TGCAGTGCTAGACAGGGATCAGGCTACACCTTC. Its translation is CSARQGSGYTF.

The rearrangement joins TRBV11-2 to TRBJ2-7; TRBD2 matches at 7 bases. In germline, CDR1 is SGHAT, CDR2 FQNNGV. V was pared by 0 bases and J by 6 bases, with 14 bases of the junction left unmatched. The CDR3 runs 17 residues. The CDR3 coding sequence is TGTGCCAGCAGCTTAGATCAAGTGAGCGGGATCGTCGCCGAGCAGTACTTC. This encodes CASSLDQVSGIVAEQYF.

The gene calls are TRBV19 and TRBJ2-1; the match to TRBD2 covers 10 bases. Trimming cost V 6 bases and J 6 bases; bases outside gene matches: 11. This CDR3 is built from 16 residues. Per the germline V gene, CDR1 is LNHDA and CDR2 is SQIVND (reference sequence). DNA of the CDR3: TGTGCCAGTAGGACGCCTCTAGCGGGAGTAGTCAATGAGCAGTTCTTC. Its translation: CASRTPLAGVVNEQFF. Drawing the rest from reference TRBV19 and TRBJ2-1, the complete variable domain is DGGITQSPKYLFRKEGQNVTLSCEQNLNHDAMYWYRQDPGQGLRLIYYSQIVNDFQKGDIAEGYSVSREKKESFPLTVTSAQKNPTAFYLCASRTPLAGVVNEQFFGPGTRLTVL.

V gene TRBV4-2 combines with J gene TRBJ2-5, with 9 bases that match TRBD2. The end of the DNA fits TRBJ2-7 better, so the J call may be wrong. This CDR3 has 18 residues. CDR1 is LGHNA, CDR2 YNFKEQ, per germline. The CDR3 loop reads CASSPRLAETLGPYEQYF. CDR3 DNA sequence: TGTGCCAGCAGCCCCCGACTAGCGGAAACCCTGGGCCCCTACGAGCAGTACTTC.